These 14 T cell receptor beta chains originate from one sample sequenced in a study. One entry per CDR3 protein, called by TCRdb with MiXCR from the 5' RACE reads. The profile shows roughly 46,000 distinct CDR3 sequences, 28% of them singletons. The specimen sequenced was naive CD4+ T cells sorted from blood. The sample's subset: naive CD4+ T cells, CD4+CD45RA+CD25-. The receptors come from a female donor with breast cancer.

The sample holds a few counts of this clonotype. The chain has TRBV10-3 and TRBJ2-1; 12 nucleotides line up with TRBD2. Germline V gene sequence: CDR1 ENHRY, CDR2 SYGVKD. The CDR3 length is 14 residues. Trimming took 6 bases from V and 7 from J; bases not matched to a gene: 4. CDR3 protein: CAISGTSGSNEQFF. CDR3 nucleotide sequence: TGTGCCATCAGCGGGACTAGCGGGTCTAATGAGCAGTTCTTC.

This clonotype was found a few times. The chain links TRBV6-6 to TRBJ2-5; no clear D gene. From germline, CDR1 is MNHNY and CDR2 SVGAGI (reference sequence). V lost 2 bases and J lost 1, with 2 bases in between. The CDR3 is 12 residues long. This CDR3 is CASSYPQETQYF. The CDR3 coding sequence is TGTGCCAGCAGTTACCCCCAAGAGACCCAGTACTTC.

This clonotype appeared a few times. The CDR3: CASSYPSRHRIAGGSSYEQYF. As DNA, the CDR3 is TGTGCCAGCAGTTACCCGTCAAGACACCGGATAGCGGGAGGCAGCTCCTACGAGCAGTACTTC. This chain links TRBV6-2 or TRBV6-3 with TRBJ2-7, with TRBD2 matching over 10 bases. V shed 2 bases, J shed 0 bases, and the junction held 19 bases outside the gene matches. Per germline, CDR1 MNHEY and CDR2 SVGEGT. The CDR3 covers 21 residues.

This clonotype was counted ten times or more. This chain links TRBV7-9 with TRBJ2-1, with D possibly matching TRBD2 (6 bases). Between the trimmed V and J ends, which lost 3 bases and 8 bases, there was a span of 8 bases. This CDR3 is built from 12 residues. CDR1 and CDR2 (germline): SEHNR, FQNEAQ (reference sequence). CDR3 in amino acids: CASSFSGDEQFF. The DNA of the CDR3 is TGTGCCAGCAGCTTTTCGGGAGATGAGCAGTTCTTC.

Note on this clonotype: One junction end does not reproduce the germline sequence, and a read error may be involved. This CDR3 is CASSLQLGGNTEAFF. The CDR3 DNA sequence: TGTGCCAGCAGCCTACAACTAGGGGGAAACACTGAGGCTTTCTTT. The V gene is TRBV14, the J gene TRBJ1-1; D perhaps matches TRBD1 (6 bases). Germline V gene data show CDR1 as SGHDN and CDR2 as FVKESK. The CDR3 length is 15 residues.

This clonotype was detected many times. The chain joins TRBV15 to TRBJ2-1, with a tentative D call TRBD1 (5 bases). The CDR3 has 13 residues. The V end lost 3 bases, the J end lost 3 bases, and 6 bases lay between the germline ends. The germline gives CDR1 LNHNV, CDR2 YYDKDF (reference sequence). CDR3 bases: TGTGCCACCAGCAGGGACATCTACAATGAGCAGTTCTTC. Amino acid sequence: CATSRDIYNEQFF.

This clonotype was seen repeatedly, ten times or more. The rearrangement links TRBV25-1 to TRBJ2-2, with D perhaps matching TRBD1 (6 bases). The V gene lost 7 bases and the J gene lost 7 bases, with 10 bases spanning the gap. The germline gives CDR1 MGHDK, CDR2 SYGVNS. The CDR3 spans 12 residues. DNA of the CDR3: TGTGCCAGCAACAGGGTGAACGGGGAGCTGTTTTTT. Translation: CASNRVNGELFF.

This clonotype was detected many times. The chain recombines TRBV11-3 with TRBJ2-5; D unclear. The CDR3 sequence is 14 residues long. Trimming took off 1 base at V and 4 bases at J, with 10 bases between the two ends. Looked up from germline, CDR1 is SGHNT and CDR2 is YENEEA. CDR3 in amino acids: CASSLGGSTETQYF. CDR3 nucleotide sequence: TGTGCCAGCAGCTTAGGGGGATCAACAGAGACCCAGTACTTC.

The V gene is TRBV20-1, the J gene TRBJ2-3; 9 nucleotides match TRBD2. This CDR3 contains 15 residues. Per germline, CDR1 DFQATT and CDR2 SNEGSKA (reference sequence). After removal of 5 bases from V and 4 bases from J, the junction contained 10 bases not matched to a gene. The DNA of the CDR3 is TGCAGTGCTCCTAAGCGGGGGGCGTCCCCAGATACGCAGTATTTT. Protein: CSAPKRGASPDTQYF.

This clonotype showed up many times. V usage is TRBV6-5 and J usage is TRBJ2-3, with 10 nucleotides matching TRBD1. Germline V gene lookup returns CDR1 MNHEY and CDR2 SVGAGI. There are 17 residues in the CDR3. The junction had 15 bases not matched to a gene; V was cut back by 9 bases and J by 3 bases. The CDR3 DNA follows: TGTGCCAGTAACCCCGGGACAGGGGCCCTACGTACAGATACGCAGTATTTT. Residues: CASNPGTGALRTDTQYF.

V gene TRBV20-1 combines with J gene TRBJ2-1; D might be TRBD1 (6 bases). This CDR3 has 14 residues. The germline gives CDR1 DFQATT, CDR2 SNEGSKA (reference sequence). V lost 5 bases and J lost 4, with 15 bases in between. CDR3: CSARQVGRYNEQFF. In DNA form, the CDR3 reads TGCAGTGCTCGACAGGTGGGGCGTTACAATGAGCAGTTCTTC.

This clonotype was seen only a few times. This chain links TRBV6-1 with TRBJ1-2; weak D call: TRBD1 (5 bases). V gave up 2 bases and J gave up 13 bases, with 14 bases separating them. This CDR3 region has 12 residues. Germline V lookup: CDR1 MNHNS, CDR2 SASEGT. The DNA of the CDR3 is TGTGCCAGCAGTGAAACCCGGGACGGCGGCACCTTC. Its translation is CASSETRDGGTF.

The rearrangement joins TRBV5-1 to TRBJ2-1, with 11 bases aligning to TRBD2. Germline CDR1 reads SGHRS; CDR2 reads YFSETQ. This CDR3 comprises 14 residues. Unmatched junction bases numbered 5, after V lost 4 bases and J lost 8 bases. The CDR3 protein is CASSRSGGDDEQFF. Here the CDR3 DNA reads TGCGCCAGCAGCCGTAGCGGGGGGGACGATGAGCAGTTCTTC.

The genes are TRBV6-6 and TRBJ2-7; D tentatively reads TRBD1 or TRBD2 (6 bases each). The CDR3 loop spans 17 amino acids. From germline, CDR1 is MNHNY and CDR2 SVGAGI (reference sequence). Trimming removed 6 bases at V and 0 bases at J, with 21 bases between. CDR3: CASSPPEGGPPSYEQYF. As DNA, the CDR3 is TGTGCCAGCAGCCCACCCGAGGGGGGACCGCCCTCCTACGAGCAGTACTTC.